This is a list of T cell receptor beta chains from one sample in a study of blood T cell repertoires in COVID-19. This table comes from immunoSEQ multiplex PCR, and its TCRdb copy is limited to in-frame clones, with some not included. In the table there are about 400,000 clones, about 90% of which are singletons. Sequenced input: PBMCs or T cells enriched from blood (not recorded which). Every receptor here comes from a woman aged 30 to 39 who had recovered from COVID-19. Each CDR3 is given with its conserved first and last residue. D genes are given only for firm matches. Expanded clones get a size class; other rows say once, few or many, or leave the size out.

d_gene: TRBD2
abundance: -
j_gene: TRBJ2-1
v_gene: TRBV10-3
CDR3aa: CAISEPEIAGSSYNEQFF
CDR3nt: TGTGCCATCAGTGAACCGGAGATAGCGGGAAGCTCCTACAATGAGCAGTTCTTC

d_gene: TRBD2
abundance: once
j_gene: TRBJ2-5
v_gene: TRBV15
CDR3aa: CATSSPGGPRETQYF
CDR3nt: TGTGCCACCAGCAGCCCGGGAGGGCCCCGAGAGACCCAGTACTTC

d_gene: -
abundance: few
j_gene: TRBJ2-7
v_gene: TRBV7-9
CDR3aa: CASSLGGLRDLSYEQYF
CDR3nt: TGTGCCAGCAGCTTAGGCGGACTTCGGGACTTATCCTACGAGCAGTACTTC

d_gene: TRBD1
abundance: few
j_gene: TRBJ1-2
v_gene: TRBV3-1/TRBV3-2
CDR3aa: CASSRDRARYGYTF
CDR3nt: TGTGCCAGCAGCCGGGACAGGGCGAGGTATGGCTACACCTTC

d_gene: TRBD2
abundance: -
j_gene: TRBJ2-7
v_gene: TRBV11-2
CDR3aa: CASSSLTSGGYEQYF
CDR3nt: TGTGCCAGCAGCTCTTTGACTAGCGGGGGATACGAGCAGTACTTC

d_gene: TRBD2
abundance: -
j_gene: TRBJ2-3
v_gene: TRBV28
CDR3aa: CASSIAGANTDTQYF
CDR3nt: TGTGCCAGCAGTATAGCGGGAGCTAACACAGATACGCAGTATTTT

d_gene: TRBD1
abundance: -
j_gene: TRBJ2-7
v_gene: TRBV3-1/TRBV3-2
CDR3aa: CASSNPGQSSF
CDR3nt: TGTGCCAGCAGCAATCCGGGACAGTCGTCCTTC

d_gene: TRBD2
abundance: -
j_gene: TRBJ2-2
v_gene: TRBV19
CDR3aa: CASSSSGGALNFSPGELFF
CDR3nt: TGTGCCAGTAGTTCTAGCGGGGGGGCCTTGAATTTTTCCCCCGGGGAGCTGTTTTTT

d_gene: -
abundance: -
j_gene: TRBJ2-7
v_gene: TRBV9
CDR3aa: CASSATAHSEQYF
CDR3nt: TGTGCCAGCAGCGCGACAGCACACAGCGAGCAGTACTTC

d_gene: TRBD1
abundance: -
j_gene: TRBJ2-6
v_gene: TRBV15
CDR3aa: CATSASGTGFAGANVLTF
CDR3nt: TGTGCCACCAGCGCCTCCGGGACAGGGTTTGCCGGGGCCAACGTCCTGACTTTC

d_gene: TRBD2
abundance: -
j_gene: TRBJ2-1
v_gene: TRBV27
CDR3aa: CASSLAASYNEQFF
CDR3nt: TGTGCCAGCAGCCTAGCGGCTTCCTACAATGAGCAGTTCTTC

d_gene: TRBD1
abundance: few
j_gene: TRBJ1-5
v_gene: TRBV28
CDR3aa: CASRLPRTGGNGNQPQHF
CDR3nt: TGTGCCAGCAGGCTACCCCGGACAGGGGGCAACGGCAATCAGCCCCAGCATTTT

d_gene: TRBD2
abundance: -
j_gene: TRBJ2-1
v_gene: TRBV20-1
CDR3aa: CSASNSGGTYNEQFF
CDR3nt: TGCAGTGCGAGTAATAGCGGGGGGACCTACAATGAGCAGTTCTTC

d_gene: -
abundance: few
j_gene: TRBJ1-3
v_gene: TRBV30
CDR3aa: CALDNSFSGNTIYF
CDR3nt: TGTGCCTTGGATAACAGTTTCTCTGGAAACACCATATATTTT

d_gene: TRBD2
abundance: -
j_gene: TRBJ2-5
v_gene: TRBV27
CDR3aa: CASSLWGGSGGETQYF
CDR3nt: TGTGCCAGCAGTTTATGGGGCGGGAGCGGGGGAGAGACCCAGTACTTC

d_gene: TRBD1
abundance: -
j_gene: TRBJ2-7
v_gene: TRBV7-9
CDR3aa: CASSPARTGPYEQYF
CDR3nt: TGTGCCAGCAGCCCCGCCCGGACAGGCCCCTACGAGCAGTACTTC

d_gene: TRBD2
abundance: -
j_gene: TRBJ2-1
v_gene: TRBV6-5
CDR3aa: CASSYLTSDRRLF
CDR3nt: TGTGCCAGCAGTTACCTTACTAGCGACCGTAGGCTCTTC

d_gene: -
abundance: -
j_gene: TRBJ1-4
v_gene: TRBV19
CDR3aa: CASEGRSTGTEEKLFF
CDR3nt: TGTGCCAGTGAAGGCCGTAGTACAGGAACGGAGGAAAAACTGTTTTTT

d_gene: -
abundance: once
j_gene: TRBJ2-7
v_gene: TRBV5-1
CDR3aa: CASSQGSYEQYF
CDR3nt: TGCGCCAGCAGCCAGGGCTCCTACGAGCAGTACTTC

d_gene: -
abundance: -
j_gene: TRBJ1-6
v_gene: TRBV4-1
CDR3aa: CASSPGLIDSPLHF
CDR3nt: TGCGCCAGCAGCCCTGGACTGATAGATTCACCCCTCCACTTT

d_gene: TRBD2
abundance: -
j_gene: TRBJ2-7
v_gene: TRBV9
CDR3aa: CASTAGAASYEQYF
CDR3nt: TGTGCCTCTACAGCGGGAGCTGCCTCCTACGAGCAGTACTTC

d_gene: -
abundance: -
j_gene: TRBJ1-2
v_gene: TRBV6-6
CDR3aa: CASSYSYGDYGYTF
CDR3nt: TGTGCCAGCAGTTACTCTTACGGGGACTATGGCTACACCTTC

d_gene: TRBD2
abundance: -
j_gene: TRBJ2-1
v_gene: TRBV6-5
CDR3aa: CASSYLAGGPQEQFF
CDR3nt: TGTGCCAGCAGTTACTTAGCGGGAGGGCCGCAAGAGCAGTTCTTC

d_gene: TRBD1
abundance: few
j_gene: TRBJ1-4
v_gene: TRBV13
CDR3aa: CASSLGGGRGREKLFF
CDR3nt: TGTGCCAGCAGCTTAGGCGGCGGGAGGGGGCGTGAAAAACTGTTTTTT

d_gene: -
abundance: -
j_gene: TRBJ1-4
v_gene: TRBV2
CDR3aa: CASRQGFNEKLFF
CDR3nt: TGTGCCAGCAGACAGGGCTTTAATGAAAAACTGTTTTTT

d_gene: -
abundance: -
j_gene: TRBJ1-6
v_gene: TRBV27
CDR3aa: CASKGRERSPLHF
CDR3nt: TGTGCCAGCAAGGGCAGGGAACGTTCACCCCTCCACTTT

d_gene: TRBD1
abundance: -
j_gene: TRBJ1-1
v_gene: TRBV18
CDR3aa: CASSPQGGGTGGTEAFF
CDR3nt: TGTGCCAGCTCACCACAAGGGGGGGGGACAGGAGGGACTGAAGCTTTCTTT

d_gene: -
abundance: -
j_gene: TRBJ2-7
v_gene: TRBV5-6
CDR3aa: CASSLIAGQGILYEQYF
CDR3nt: TGTGCCAGCAGCTTAATAGCGGGACAGGGCATTCTCTACGAGCAGTACTTC

d_gene: TRBD1
abundance: -
j_gene: TRBJ2-7
v_gene: TRBV29-1
CDR3aa: CSVLGQGALTYEQYF
CDR3nt: TGCAGCGTGCTCGGCCAGGGGGCCTTAACCTACGAGCAGTACTTC

d_gene: -
abundance: -
j_gene: TRBJ1-3
v_gene: TRBV5-5
CDR3aa: CASSWGGADTIYF
CDR3nt: TGTGCCAGCAGCTGGGGGGGCGCGGACACCATATATTTT

d_gene: -
abundance: -
j_gene: TRBJ1-6
v_gene: TRBV5-4
CDR3aa: CASSLGGGVDSPLHF
CDR3nt: TGTGCCAGCAGCTTGGGAGGTGGAGTAGACTCACCCCTCCACTTT

d_gene: TRBD1
abundance: -
j_gene: TRBJ1-2
v_gene: TRBV7-2
CDR3aa: CASTVGQGTRYGYTF
CDR3nt: TGTGCCAGCACCGTCGGACAGGGGACTCGGTATGGCTACACCTTC

d_gene: -
abundance: -
j_gene: TRBJ2-2
v_gene: TRBV4-1
CDR3aa: CASSLDSGDTGELFF
CDR3nt: TGCGCCAGCAGCCTCGACTCCGGGGACACCGGGGAGCTGTTTTTT

d_gene: TRBD1
abundance: -
j_gene: TRBJ1-4
v_gene: TRBV9
CDR3aa: CASSGSPTGVNEKLFF
CDR3nt: TGTGCCAGCAGCGGATCGCCTACAGGGGTTAATGAAAAACTGTTTTTT

d_gene: -
abundance: few
j_gene: TRBJ2-7
v_gene: TRBV5-1
CDR3aa: CASKERGSYEQYF
CDR3nt: TGCGCCAGCAAGGAGAGAGGGTCCTACGAGCAGTACTTC

d_gene: -
abundance: -
j_gene: TRBJ1-1
v_gene: TRBV7-8
CDR3aa: CASSKTENTEAFF
CDR3nt: TGTGCCAGCAGCAAAACAGAGAACACTGAAGCTTTCTTT

d_gene: TRBD2
abundance: -
j_gene: TRBJ2-3
v_gene: TRBV12-5
CDR3aa: CASGLKRESPTSTDTQYF
CDR3nt: TGTGCTAGTGGTTTAAAGCGGGAGAGCCCAACTAGCACAGATACGCAGTATTTT

d_gene: TRBD1
abundance: few
j_gene: TRBJ1-5
v_gene: TRBV5-5
CDR3aa: CASSLLGQGIQPQHF
CDR3nt: TGTGCCAGCAGCTTGTTGGGACAGGGTATCCAGCCCCAGCATTTT

d_gene: TRBD2
abundance: -
j_gene: TRBJ2-1
v_gene: TRBV7-2
CDR3aa: CASSLTSGNYNEQFF
CDR3nt: TGTGCCAGCAGCTTGACTAGCGGGAATTACAATGAGCAGTTCTTC